The rows below give T cell receptor beta chains drawn from one sample of a study of blood T cell repertoires in COVID-19. Repertoires were generated with immunoSEQ multiplex PCR, while TCRdb's copy carries only in-frame clones and drops some. The data hold 240,000 or so clones, with 86% observed a single time. The sample comprised peripheral blood. The receptors stem from a man older than 75 with acute or convalescent COVID-19. CDR3s include the opening cysteine and the closing phenylalanine or tryptophan. Fields, in order: V gene, J gene, clone size, D gene, CDR3 DNA, CDR3 protein. A D gene is named only where the DNA matches it firmly. Not all rows give a size; the values are once, few, many and, for expanded clones, a class.

v_gene: TRBV3-1/TRBV3-2
j_gene: TRBJ1-1
abundance: -
d_gene: -
CDR3nt: TGTGCCAGCAGCCAAGTATCGGGGAACACTGAAGCTTTCTTT
CDR3aa: CASSQVSGNTEAFF

v_gene: TRBV6-6
j_gene: TRBJ2-7
abundance: -
d_gene: TRBD2
CDR3nt: TGTGCCAGCAGTCTGGGACTAGCGGGAGTTCGGGAGCAGTACTTC
CDR3aa: CASSLGLAGVREQYF

v_gene: TRBV6-6
j_gene: TRBJ1-1
abundance: -
d_gene: -
CDR3nt: TGTGCCAGCGGGCAGGGCCTATACACTGAAGCTTTCTTT
CDR3aa: CASGQGLYTEAFF

v_gene: TRBV29-1
j_gene: TRBJ2-7
abundance: -
d_gene: -
CDR3nt: TGCAGCGTTGAAGATCCCGTTGAGGGTCTAGGGAGCTCCTACGAGCAGTACTTC
CDR3aa: CSVEDPVEGLGSSYEQYF

v_gene: TRBV19
j_gene: TRBJ2-1
abundance: once
d_gene: -
CDR3nt: TGTGCCAGTAGCCAGGGTATAGGCTCAGAGGATGAGCAGTTCTTC
CDR3aa: CASSQGIGSEDEQFF

v_gene: TRBV5-8
j_gene: TRBJ1-4
abundance: -
d_gene: -
CDR3nt: TGTGCCAGCAGCTCCCGACAGCCCAGAACCAATGAAAAACTGTTTTTT
CDR3aa: CASSSRQPRTNEKLFF

v_gene: TRBV5-1
j_gene: TRBJ1-3
abundance: once
d_gene: -
CDR3nt: TGCGCCAGCAGCGCCGAGCTGCTCTCTGGAAACACCATATATTTT
CDR3aa: CASSAELLSGNTIYF

v_gene: TRBV18
j_gene: TRBJ2-4
abundance: -
d_gene: TRBD1
CDR3nt: TGTGCCAGCTCACCATTCCCGACAGGGGGATTAAACATTCAGTACTTC
CDR3aa: CASSPFPTGGLNIQYF

v_gene: TRBV6-6
j_gene: TRBJ1-1
abundance: -
d_gene: -
CDR3nt: TGTGCCAGCAGTTCGACAGGCGGCACTGAAGCTTTCTTT
CDR3aa: CASSSTGGTEAFF

v_gene: TRBV29-1
j_gene: TRBJ1-1
abundance: -
d_gene: TRBD1
CDR3nt: TGCAGCGTTTCTTCCGGGACAGTGAACACTGAAGCTTTCTTT
CDR3aa: CSVSSGTVNTEAFF

v_gene: TRBV19
j_gene: TRBJ2-5
abundance: -
d_gene: -
CDR3nt: TGTGCCAGTAGGCCAAGGGGGGGGCCAGAGACCCAGTACTTC
CDR3aa: CASRPRGGPETQYF

v_gene: TRBV6-2/TRBV6-3
j_gene: TRBJ1-1
abundance: -
d_gene: -
CDR3nt: TGTGCCAGCAGTTACTCCCCAGGATTCACTGAAGCTTTCTTT
CDR3aa: CASSYSPGFTEAFF

v_gene: TRBV11-1
j_gene: TRBJ2-1
abundance: -
d_gene: TRBD2
CDR3nt: TGTGCCAGCAGCCCGCTACCAGACTTAGCGGGAGTTGAGCAGTTCTTC
CDR3aa: CASSPLPDLAGVEQFF

v_gene: TRBV19
j_gene: TRBJ1-4
abundance: -
d_gene: -
CDR3nt: TGTGCCAGCTCCGCCTCAGGGGCTGATGAAAAACTGTTTTTT
CDR3aa: CASSASGADEKLFF

v_gene: TRBV4-2
j_gene: TRBJ2-1
abundance: -
d_gene: TRBD2
CDR3nt: TGTGCCAGCAGCCAAGATGGATCTAGCGGGAGATTCAATGAGCAGTTCTTC
CDR3aa: CASSQDGSSGRFNEQFF

v_gene: TRBV11-2
j_gene: TRBJ2-5
abundance: -
d_gene: TRBD1
CDR3nt: TGTGCCAGCAGACAGGGGTCCCAAGAGACCCAGTACTTC
CDR3aa: CASRQGSQETQYF

v_gene: TRBV6-1
j_gene: TRBJ1-2
abundance: -
d_gene: -
CDR3nt: TGTGCCAGCAGTGAAGACAGGGCGCCTCCCATGAATGGCTACACCTTC
CDR3aa: CASSEDRAPPMNGYTF

v_gene: TRBV6-5
j_gene: TRBJ2-2
abundance: -
d_gene: -
CDR3nt: TGTGCCAGCAGTTACTCAGCAGGCCTGGGCGCCGGGGAGCTGTTTTTT
CDR3aa: CASSYSAGLGAGELFF

v_gene: TRBV19
j_gene: TRBJ2-1
abundance: -
d_gene: TRBD2
CDR3nt: TGTGCCACTCAGGACCTAGCGGGAAAGATCAATGAGCAGTTCTTC
CDR3aa: CATQDLAGKINEQFF

v_gene: TRBV5-1
j_gene: TRBJ2-7
abundance: -
d_gene: -
CDR3nt: TGCGCCAGCAGCGTACAGGGAACTTACTACGAGCAGTACTTC
CDR3aa: CASSVQGTYYEQYF

v_gene: TRBV5-4
j_gene: TRBJ2-7
abundance: -
d_gene: TRBD2
CDR3nt: TGTGCCAGCAGTTCCGGGACTAGGGTCGACGAGCAGTACTTC
CDR3aa: CASSSGTRVDEQYF

v_gene: TRBV16
j_gene: TRBJ1-5
abundance: -
d_gene: -
CDR3nt: TGTGCCAGTTCGGGGGGGAGGCCCCAGCATTTT
CDR3aa: CASSGGRPQHF

v_gene: TRBV28
j_gene: TRBJ2-1
abundance: -
d_gene: -
CDR3nt: TGTGCCAGCAGTCCCCGGGTAGGGGGCTACAATGAGCAGTTCTTC
CDR3aa: CASSPRVGGYNEQFF

v_gene: TRBV14
j_gene: TRBJ1-1
abundance: -
d_gene: TRBD1
CDR3nt: TGTGCCAGCAGCCAGATGACAGGGGGCGGGATCACTGAAGCTTTCTTT
CDR3aa: CASSQMTGGGITEAFF

v_gene: TRBV19
j_gene: TRBJ1-5
abundance: few
d_gene: TRBD1
CDR3nt: TGTGCCAGTAGGCCAGAGGACAGGGGGCTTCAGCCCCAGCATTTT
CDR3aa: CASRPEDRGLQPQHF

v_gene: TRBV28
j_gene: TRBJ2-5
abundance: -
d_gene: TRBD2
CDR3nt: TGTGCCAGCAGTTCAATAGCGGGAGAAGAGACCCAGTACTTC
CDR3aa: CASSSIAGEETQYF

v_gene: TRBV29-1
j_gene: TRBJ2-3
abundance: -
d_gene: -
CDR3nt: TGCAGCGTTGACATACTCCCCGGAGATACGCAGTATTTT
CDR3aa: CSVDILPGDTQYF

v_gene: TRBV7-2
j_gene: TRBJ2-1
abundance: -
d_gene: TRBD2
CDR3nt: TGTGCCAGCAGCTTAGCGGGACTAAGAATTTACAATGAGCAGTTCTTC
CDR3aa: CASSLAGLRIYNEQFF

v_gene: TRBV14
j_gene: TRBJ1-2
abundance: -
d_gene: -
CDR3nt: TGTGCCAGCAGCCAAGTGCAGGGCGGATATGGCTACACCTTC
CDR3aa: CASSQVQGGYGYTF

v_gene: TRBV15
j_gene: TRBJ2-2
abundance: -
d_gene: TRBD2
CDR3nt: TGTGCCACCTCGAGCGGGGCTAACACCGGGGAGCTGTTTTTT
CDR3aa: CATSSGANTGELFF

v_gene: TRBV9
j_gene: TRBJ2-7
abundance: -
d_gene: TRBD2
CDR3nt: TGTGCCAGCAGCGTAGAAGCGGGGTCGTTCTACGAGCAGTACTTC
CDR3aa: CASSVEAGSFYEQYF

v_gene: TRBV5-1
j_gene: TRBJ2-1
abundance: -
d_gene: TRBD2
CDR3nt: TGCGCCAGCAGCTTTAGCGGGATAGGTAGGAATGAGCAGTTCTTC
CDR3aa: CASSFSGIGRNEQFF

v_gene: TRBV25-1
j_gene: TRBJ1-1
abundance: few
d_gene: -
CDR3nt: TGTGCCAGCAGTGAATGGAGGGGGAGGGACACTGAAGCTTTCTTT
CDR3aa: CASSEWRGRDTEAFF

v_gene: TRBV7-6
j_gene: TRBJ2-1
abundance: -
d_gene: TRBD2
CDR3nt: TGTGCCAGCAGCTCTTCCGGGACTAGCGGGGAGCAGTTCTTC
CDR3aa: CASSSSGTSGEQFF

v_gene: TRBV7-9
j_gene: TRBJ2-7
abundance: few
d_gene: TRBD2
CDR3nt: TGTGCCAGCAGCTCCCGGACTAGCGTCTCCTACGAGCAGTACTTC
CDR3aa: CASSSRTSVSYEQYF

v_gene: TRBV5-4
j_gene: TRBJ1-2
abundance: once
d_gene: TRBD1
CDR3nt: TGTGCCAGCCAAAGACAGGGGGCTAGGGGCTACACCTTC
CDR3aa: CASQRQGARGYTF

v_gene: TRBV28
j_gene: TRBJ2-1
abundance: -
d_gene: -
CDR3nt: TGTGCCAGTAAACAGGTCTCCACGTTCTTC
CDR3aa: CASKQVSTFF

v_gene: TRBV19
j_gene: TRBJ1-5
abundance: -
d_gene: -
CDR3nt: TGTGCCAGTAGTATTATCGGGAGCAATCAGCCCCAGCATTTT
CDR3aa: CASSIIGSNQPQHF

v_gene: TRBV4-2
j_gene: TRBJ1-6
abundance: -
d_gene: TRBD1
CDR3nt: TGTGCCAGCAGCCAAGAAGGGGGCAGATGGGCTTCACCCCTCCACTTT
CDR3aa: CASSQEGGRWASPLHF

v_gene: TRBV2
j_gene: TRBJ1-5
abundance: -
d_gene: TRBD1
CDR3nt: TGTGCCAGCACTATAACAGGGGGCCCGAATCAGCCCCAGCATTTT
CDR3aa: CASTITGGPNQPQHF

v_gene: TRBV5-1
j_gene: TRBJ1-1
abundance: -
d_gene: TRBD1
CDR3nt: TGCGCCAGCAGCCCCTGGACAGGGTCGAACACTGAAGCTTTCTTT
CDR3aa: CASSPWTGSNTEAFF

v_gene: TRBV10-3
j_gene: TRBJ1-2
abundance: -
d_gene: -
CDR3nt: TGTGCCATCCAGGGAAAGGGTAGCTATGGCTACACCTTC
CDR3aa: CAIQGKGSYGYTF

v_gene: TRBV27
j_gene: TRBJ1-4
abundance: -
d_gene: -
CDR3nt: TGTGCCAGCAGTTTGGGCAGCACAGGTAAACTGTTTTTT
CDR3aa: CASSLGSTGKLFF

v_gene: TRBV5-1
j_gene: TRBJ1-2
abundance: -
d_gene: -
CDR3nt: TGCGCCAGCAGCTTGGTACAGCTCAACTATGGCTACACCTTC
CDR3aa: CASSLVQLNYGYTF

v_gene: TRBV24-1
j_gene: TRBJ2-7
abundance: -
d_gene: TRBD1
CDR3nt: TGTGCCACCAGTGATTACGGACAGGGCCTCCACGAGCAGTACTTC
CDR3aa: CATSDYGQGLHEQYF

v_gene: TRBV5-5
j_gene: TRBJ2-7
abundance: -
d_gene: -
CDR3nt: TGTGCCAGCAGTCTAGCCGGGACCTACGAGCAGTACTTC
CDR3aa: CASSLAGTYEQYF

v_gene: TRBV28
j_gene: TRBJ1-6
abundance: few
d_gene: -
CDR3nt: TGTGCCAGCATGTACATGGCAAATTCACCCCTCCACTTT
CDR3aa: CASMYMANSPLHF

v_gene: TRBV3-1/TRBV3-2
j_gene: TRBJ1-6
abundance: -
d_gene: -
CDR3nt: TGTGCCAGCAGCCAAGGACAGCCAGATAATTCACCCCTCCACTTT
CDR3aa: CASSQGQPDNSPLHF

v_gene: TRBV18
j_gene: TRBJ1-2
abundance: -
d_gene: -
CDR3nt: TGTGCCAGCTCACCAGGCGGGGGAGGCGGCTACACCTTC
CDR3aa: CASSPGGGGGYTF

v_gene: TRBV7-2
j_gene: TRBJ2-1
abundance: once
d_gene: -
CDR3nt: TGTGCCAGCAGCACCCTCCCGGGGAGAGAGCAGTTCTTC
CDR3aa: CASSTLPGREQFF

v_gene: TRBV29-1
j_gene: TRBJ1-1
abundance: -
d_gene: -
CDR3nt: TGCAGCGTTGACCACAGCGGGGCTTTCTTT
CDR3aa: CSVDHSGAFF

v_gene: TRBV2
j_gene: TRBJ1-5
abundance: few
d_gene: TRBD1
CDR3nt: TGTGCCAGCAGAGGGACAGGCAATCAGCCCCAGCATTTT
CDR3aa: CASRGTGNQPQHF

v_gene: TRBV29-1
j_gene: TRBJ1-4
abundance: -
d_gene: -
CDR3nt: TGCAGCGTCACGGGGGTAAATGAAAAACTGTTTTTT
CDR3aa: CSVTGVNEKLFF